The next 15 T cell receptor beta chains were all read from a single sample in a study of blood T cell repertoires in COVID-19. Here immunoSEQ multiplex PCR was the method, and the copy in TCRdb shows in-frame clones only, minus some. The repertoire consists of under 300,000 clones, with 91% occurring once and the leading ten covering 1% to 1.5%. The material sequenced was PBMCs or T cells enriched from blood (not recorded which). The receptor set was obtained from a human donor in a cohort exposed to, infected with or recovered from COVID-19 (not recorded which). The donor label of this sample is uncertain.

The V gene is TRBV9, the J gene TRBJ2-1, with 7 bases that match TRBD2. CDR1 and CDR2 (germline): SGDLS, YYNGEE. CDR3 length equals 15 residues. With 0 bases clipped from V and 4 bases from J, the junction kept 4 bases outside the gene matches. CDR3 amino acids: CASSVGEGLYNEQFF. The CDR3 DNA sequence: TGTGCCAGCAGCGTAGGGGAGGGCCTTTACAATGAGCAGTTCTTC.

This clone came up a few times. The V and J genes are TRBV9 and TRBJ2-3; the D gene is possibly TRBD2 (5 bases). Per the germline V gene, CDR1 is SGDLS and CDR2 is YYNGEE. V shed 3 bases and J shed 5 bases, with 13 bases lying between them. The CDR3 length is 14 residues. CDR3 DNA: TGTGCCAGCAGCGGAGCGGTAGCGCGAGATACGCAGTATTTT. Encoded protein: CASSGAVARDTQYF.

The J gene is TRBJ1-2, the V gene TRBV5-4, with TRBD1 as a possible D gene (5 bases). V was shortened by 4 bases and J by 7 bases, with 11 bases between the two germline ends. The length of the CDR3 is 12 residues. The germline V gene encodes CDR1 SGHNT and CDR2 YYREEE (reference sequence). DNA of the CDR3: TGTGCCAGCAGCATTACAGGATTTGGCTACACCTTC. Translation gives CASSITGFGYTF.

The chain combines TRBV10-1 with TRBJ1-4; weak D call: TRBD1 (6 bases). The germline V and J ends were trimmed by 5 bases and 8 bases, with 12 bases remaining between them. This CDR3 spans 13 amino acids. Germline assignment: CDR1 WNHNN and CDR2 SYGVQD (reference sequence). The CDR3 bases are TGCGCCAGCAGTTCTTCAGGGGACGAAAAACTGTTTTTT. It encodes CASSSSGDEKLFF.

J is TRBJ1-5 and V is TRBV2, with TRBD1 matching over 11 bases. This CDR3 has 16 residues. Looked up from germline, CDR1 is SNHLY and CDR2 is FYNNEI. J was trimmed by 6 bases and V by 5 bases; bases with no gene match: 9. The CDR3 nucleotides are TGTGCCAGCAGTTTCCGCCGGGACAGGGGGACTCAGCCCCAGCATTTT. It is translated as CASSFRRDRGTQPQHF.

The chain recombines TRBV27 with TRBJ1-4; 7 bases agree with TRBD1. Germline CDR1 MNHEY, CDR2 SMNVEV (reference sequence). Trimming cost V 3 bases and J 6 bases; bases outside gene matches: 7. The CDR3 runs to 15 residues. CDR3 sequence (DNA): TGTGCCAGCAGTTTGGAGGGGGCGCTAGATGAAAAACTGTTTTTT. This encodes CASSLEGALDEKLFF.

The gene calls are TRBV5-4 and TRBJ2-4, with 7 bases lining up with TRBD1. Trimming took 4 bases from V and 10 from J; bases not matched to a gene: 5. The germline V gene has CDR1 SGHNT and CDR2 YYREEE (reference sequence). The CDR3 loop spans 12 amino acids. In DNA form, the CDR3 reads TGTGCCAGCAGCCTCACAGGGGATATTCAGTACTTC. Its translation is CASSLTGDIQYF.

J is TRBJ2-5 and V is TRBV6-5, with 9 bases that match TRBD2. This CDR3 is 13 amino acids long. V lost 7 bases and J lost 5; bases outside the gene matches: 5. From germline, CDR1 is MNHEY and CDR2 SVGAGI. DNA for the CDR3: TGTGCCAGCAATTCGGCGGGAGGGGAGACCCAGTACTTC. Translated, it gives CASNSAGGETQYF.

This chain connects TRBV7-8 to TRBJ1-1, with D hard to call. Between the trimmed V and J ends, which lost 0 bases and 2 bases, there was a span of 16 bases. Germline V CDR1 and CDR2: SGHVS, FQNEAQ. The CDR3 runs 17 residues. The CDR3 sequence is CASSLARSPSLNTEAFF. The DNA of the CDR3 is TGTGCCAGCAGCTTAGCGAGGAGCCCTTCCCTTAACACTGAAGCTTTCTTT.

The chain recombines TRBV6-6 with TRBJ2-3; possibly TRBD2 for D (7 bases). Germline V CDR1 and CDR2: MNHNY, SVGAGI (reference sequence). Trimming left V 0 bases short and J 2 bases short, with 12 bases between. The CDR3 is 16 residues long. The CDR3 DNA is TGTGCCAGCAGTTACTCGAGTGGGGGGGCCACAGATACGCAGTATTTT. The encoded protein is CASSYSSGGATDTQYF.

V and J are TRBV12-3 or TRBV12-4 and TRBJ2-3, with D tentatively TRBD1 (6 bases). The CDR3 is 13 residues long. Trimming removed 6 bases from V and 4 bases from J, with 11 bases in between. DNA of the CDR3: TGTGCCAGCAGGCTAGGGGGACCAGATACGCAGTATTTT. Amino acid sequence: CASRLGGPDTQYF.

The chain couples TRBV10-3 to TRBJ1-2; TRBD1 matches 11 bases. The V segment lost 4 bases and the J segment 2 bases; nucleotides outside the gene matches: 6. CDR1 and CDR2 (germline): ENHRY, SYGVKD. This CDR3 has 16 residues. The CDR3 bases are TGTGCCATCAGTGTGGCGGACAGGGGGCGAAACTATGGCTACACCTTC. The encoded protein is CAISVADRGRNYGYTF.

The chain combines TRBV24-1 with TRBJ2-1, with 8 bases lining up with TRBD1. V shed 7 bases, J shed 4 bases, and the junction held 8 bases outside the gene matches. The CDR3 has 15 amino acids. Germline V lookup: CDR1 KGHDR, CDR2 SFDVKD. The CDR3 loop reads CATSQQDRDYNEQFF. Here the CDR3 DNA reads TGTGCCACCAGCCAACAGGACAGGGATTACAATGAGCAGTTCTTC.

The chain recombines TRBV6-5 with TRBJ2-7, with 8 bases identical to TRBD2. The CDR3 is made up of 14 amino acids. After removal of 6 bases from V and 3 bases from J, the junction contained 7 bases not matched to a gene. Germline loops: CDR1 MNHEY, CDR2 SVGAGI. CDR3 loop: CASRPASGRYEQYF. The CDR3 DNA sequence: TGTGCCAGCAGGCCAGCTAGCGGGCGCTACGAGCAGTACTTC.

This chain links TRBV3-1 (or the pseudogene TRBV3-2) with TRBJ1-2; TRBD1 agrees at 7 bases. Germline V CDR1 and CDR2: LGHDT, YNNKEL (reference sequence). The CDR3 has 13 residues. With V trimmed by 6 bases and J by 1 base, 2 bases remained unmatched. CDR3 DNA: TGTGCCAGCAGGACAGGGAGTAACTATGGCTACACCTTC. It encodes CASRTGSNYGYTF.